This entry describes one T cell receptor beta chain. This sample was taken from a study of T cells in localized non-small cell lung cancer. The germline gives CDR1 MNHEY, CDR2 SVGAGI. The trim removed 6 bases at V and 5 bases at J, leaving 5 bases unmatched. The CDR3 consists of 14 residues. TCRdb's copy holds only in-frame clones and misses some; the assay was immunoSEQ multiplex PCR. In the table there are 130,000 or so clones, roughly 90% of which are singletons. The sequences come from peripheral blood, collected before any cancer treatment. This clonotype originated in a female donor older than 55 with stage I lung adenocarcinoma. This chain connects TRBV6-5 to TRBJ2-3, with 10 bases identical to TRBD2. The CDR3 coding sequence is TGTGCCAGCAGGCTAGCGGGAGCACGAGATACGCAGTATTTT. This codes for CASRLAGARDTQYF.